Given below is one T cell receptor beta chain in context. The data are from a study of cytomegalovirus exposure and HLA in healthy donors. As for the study in general: An earlier analysis found under 130 million unique TCR beta sequences from about 190 million T cells.

Researchers ran the PCR with 60 Vbeta and 13 Jbeta primers. The repertoire was sequenced with immunoSEQ multiplex PCR; TCRdb's copy has only in-frame clones and lacks some. The data hold 75,000 to 100,000 clones, with roughly 74% observed a single time. CDR1 is LNHNV and CDR2 is YYDKDF in the germline V gene (reference sequence). CDR3 length equals 14 residues. V gave up 0 bases and J gave up 4 bases, with 7 bases separating them. This clonotype was sampled from a woman aged 70-85 years in good health and CMV-seropositive. Sequenced: PBMCs. This chain connects TRBV15 to TRBJ2-1; D gene unclear. CDR3 sequence: CATSRDVGYNEQFF. CDR3 DNA: TGTGCCACCAGCAGAGATGTCGGTTACAATGAGCAGTTCTTC.